What follows are 30 T cell receptor beta chains derived from one specimen sequenced in a study of T-cell reconstitution after alpha-beta-depleted transplantation in children. Preparation of the TCRbeta library used unique molecular identifiers. TCRdb re-called the PCR reads through MiXCR, storing one row per CDR3 protein. The profile shows about 600,000 distinct CDR3 sequences, 8% to 11% of them singletons. The specimen comprised PBMCs from the stem cell graft donor, sampled from the stem cell graft. The receptors come from a human donor who donated a stem cell graft to a child with acute myeloid leukemia.

The chain is built from TRBV27 and TRBJ1-6; a possible D gene is TRBD1 (6 bases). The CDR3 is 16 residues long. V was cut by 5 bases and J by 6 bases, with 17 bases left in between. CDR1 and CDR2 (germline): MNHEY, SMNVEV (reference sequence). The CDR3 DNA sequence: TGTGCCAGCAGTCCCCAGTTAGTAGGGGGTAATTCACCCCTCCACTTT. Translation: CASSPQLVGGNSPLHF.

J is TRBJ1-2 and V is TRBV29-1; D is possibly TRBD1 (5 bases). This CDR3 has 14 residues. V was shortened by 4 bases and J by 3 bases, with 15 bases between the two germline ends. Germline CDR1 SQVTM, CDR2 ANQGSEA. CDR3 nucleotides: TGCAGCGTTGCCGAAGGGGCCGATGACTATGGCTACACCTTC. Its translation: CSVAEGADDYGYTF.

The V call is TRBV12-3 or TRBV12-4, the J call TRBJ2-7, with TRBD1 as a possible D gene (6 bases). This CDR3 is 13 amino acids long. V gave up 4 bases and J gave up 7 bases, with 14 bases separating them. The CDR3 DNA follows: TGTGCCAGCAGTTGGACAGAGGTAGGGGAGCAGTACTTC. Protein: CASSWTEVGEQYF.

This chain joins TRBV7-2 and TRBJ2-3, with 15 bases lining up with TRBD2. CDR1 and CDR2 from the germline V gene are SGHTA and FQGNSA. The CDR3 totals 17 residues. The trim removed 5 bases at V and 4 bases at J, leaving 7 bases unmatched. The CDR3 spells CASSLRTSGRAADTQYF. For the CDR3, the DNA is TGTGCCAGCAGCCTGAGGACTAGCGGGAGGGCTGCAGATACGCAGTATTTT. Supplemented by reference TRBV7-2 and TRBJ2-3, the full variable domain reads GAGVSQSPSNKVTEKGKDVELRCDPISGHTALYWYRQSLGQGLEFLIYFQGNSAPDKSGLPSDRFSAERTGGSVSTLTIQRTQQEDSAVYLCASSLRTSGRAADTQYFGPGTRLTVL.

Ten or more counts support this clonotype. The V gene is TRBV12-3 or TRBV12-4, the J gene TRBJ1-5; D not certain. The V and J ends lost 3 bases and 2 bases respectively, with 5 bases between them. CDR3 length: 13 amino acids. The CDR3 DNA reads TGTGCCAGCAGTTTGGCGGGCAATCAGCCCCAGCATTTT. This translates into CASSLAGNQPQHF.

This clonotype was found many times. V and J are TRBV20-1 and TRBJ2-5, with D perhaps matching TRBD1 (6 bases). The length of the CDR3 is 13 residues. Trimming stripped 7 bases from V and 4 bases from J, with 16 bases between. Per the germline V gene, CDR1 is DFQATT and CDR2 is SNEGSKA (reference sequence). DNA for the CDR3: TGCAGTGGAGGAACAGGGATTGGAGAGACCCAGTACTTC. This translates into CSGGTGIGETQYF.

The table lists this clonotype with a few counts. The chain recombines TRBV10-3 with TRBJ2-5; 12 bases line up with TRBD2. The V gene end was trimmed by 5 bases and the J gene end by 5 bases; junction bases not matched to a gene: 6. The CDR3 spans 15 residues. Germline loops: CDR1 ENHRY, CDR2 SYGVKD. The CDR3 bases are TGTGCCATCAGTCCCGGGGGACTAGCGGGTGAGACCCAGTACTTC. This translates into CAISPGGLAGETQYF.

This clonotype was observed many times. The chain couples TRBV7-9 to TRBJ2-3, with 8 bases lining up with TRBD2. V gave up 3 bases and J gave up 5 bases; unmatched junction bases: 1. From germline, CDR1 is SEHNR and CDR2 FQNEAQ (reference sequence). This CDR3 is built from 13 residues. As DNA, the CDR3 is TGTGCCAGCAGCTTCGGGAGGGTAGATACGCAGTATTTT. It translates to CASSFGRVDTQYF.

The chain recombines TRBV20-1 with TRBJ2-7, with D perhaps TRBD1 or TRBD2 (5 bases each). V dropped 1 base and J dropped 6 bases, with 7 bases sitting between them. The germline V gene encodes CDR1 DFQATT and CDR2 SNEGSKA (reference sequence). The CDR3 contains 11 residues. The CDR3 DNA follows: TGCAGTGCTAGAGGAGGGGCCGAGCAGTACTTC. This encodes CSARGGAEQYF.

This clonotype was seen a few times. This rearrangement joins TRBV19 to TRBJ1-2; TRBD1 aligns across 7 bases. The CDR3 spans 14 residues. Germline V gene sequence: CDR1 LNHDA, CDR2 SQIVND (reference sequence). The V gene end was trimmed by 6 bases and the J gene end by 0 bases; junction bases not matched to a gene: 4. CDR3 sequence reads: CASRPGTANYGYTF. CDR3 nucleotides: TGTGCCAGTAGGCCCGGGACAGCTAACTATGGCTACACCTTC.

This sequence joins TRBV30 and TRBJ2-3, with a possible D match to TRBD1 (5 bases). The CDR3 spans 15 residues. Germline CDR1 and CDR2: GTSNPN and SVGIG (reference sequence). Trimming took off 6 bases at V and 2 bases at J, with 18 bases between the two ends. This CDR3 is CACPTDTAYTDTQYF. Here the CDR3 DNA reads TGTGCCTGCCCCACGGACACCGCTTACACAGATACGCAGTATTTT.

This clonotype was observed at least ten times. J is TRBJ1-2 and V is TRBV5-1; D is unresolved. Looked up from germline, CDR1 is SGHRS and CDR2 is YFSETQ. The CDR3 is 15 residues long. With 0 bases removed from V and 2 bases from J, the gap between germline ends came to 11 bases. The CDR3 here is CASSLDGKGNYGYTF. The CDR3 DNA sequence: TGCGCCAGCAGCTTGGATGGGAAGGGCAACTATGGCTACACCTTC.

This clonotype has only a few counts. The chain employs TRBV6-2 or TRBV6-3 and TRBJ1-4, with TRBD1 as a possible D gene (6 bases). The germline V gene has CDR1 MNHEY and CDR2 SVGEGT. Trimming took off 4 bases at V and 9 bases at J, with 12 bases between the two ends. The CDR3 has 13 residues. The CDR3 is CASSSPGQQKLFF. The DNA for the CDR3 is TGTGCCAGCAGTTCACCGGGACAACAAAAACTGTTTTTT.

This clonotype has at least ten counts. The chain links TRBV28 to TRBJ2-1, with D perhaps matching TRBD2 (6 bases). Between the trimmed V and J ends, which lost 4 bases and 8 bases, there was a span of 12 bases. The CDR3 is 13 amino acids. CDR1 is MDHEN and CDR2 is SYDVKM in the germline V gene. DNA of the CDR3: TGTGCCAGCAGTTCAGAGGGGAGGTATGAGCAGTTCTTC. Encoded protein: CASSSEGRYEQFF.

This clonotype has a count of ten or more. The chain uses TRBV11-3 and TRBJ2-1, with 7 bases aligning to TRBD1. The CDR3 is 15 amino acids. V lost 5 bases to trimming and J lost 0 bases; unmatched junction nucleotides: 4. The germline CDR1 and CDR2 sequences are SGHNT and YENEEA. The CDR3 nucleotides are TGTGCCAGCAGCGTGGGACAGCGCTCCTACAATGAGCAGTTCTTC. Protein sequence: CASSVGQRSYNEQFF.

This clonotype showed up just a few times. The V call is TRBV6-5, the J call TRBJ1-4; D call uncertain. Germline assignment: CDR1 MNHEY and CDR2 SVGAGI. The V and J ends lost 2 bases and 0 bases respectively, with 4 bases between them. There are 14 residues in the CDR3. CDR3: CASSYSTTNEKLFF. The DNA for the CDR3 is TGTGCCAGCAGTTACAGTACAACTAATGAAAAACTGTTTTTT.

This clonotype was seen only a few times. The chain is built from TRBV7-9 and TRBJ2-5, with 7 positions matching TRBD1. V shed 6 bases, J shed 5 bases, and the junction held 9 bases outside the gene matches. The CDR3 sequence is 14 residues long. Germline V CDR1 and CDR2: SEHNR, FQNEAQ (reference sequence). The CDR3 here is CASRNRGEVETQYF. CDR3 nucleotides: TGTGCCAGCAGAAACAGGGGAGAGGTGGAGACCCAGTACTTC. Drawing the rest from reference TRBV7-9 and TRBJ2-5, the complete variable domain is DTGVSQNPRHKITKRGQNVTFRCDPISEHNRLYWYRQTLGQGPEFLTYFQNEAQLEKSRLLSDRFSAERPKGSFSTLEIQRTEQGDSAMYLCASRNRGEVETQYFGPGTRLLVL.

In its sample, this clonotype was seen many times. The chain is built from TRBV5-1 and TRBJ2-5; D is ambiguous. This CDR3 spans 15 amino acids. V was cut by 0 bases and J by 4 bases, with 13 bases left in between. Germline V gives CDR1 SGHRS, CDR2 YFSETQ. CDR3 in amino acids: CASSLDGRSGETQYF. Here the CDR3 DNA reads TGCGCCAGCAGCTTGGACGGCCGATCGGGAGAGACCCAGTACTTC.

This clonotype was recorded many times. The J gene is TRBJ2-7, the V gene TRBV5-1, with TRBD2 as a possible D gene (5 bases). V lost 0 bases, J lost 0 bases, and 10 bases lay in between. This CDR3 has 15 amino acids. Germline CDR1 is SGHRS and CDR2 is YFSETQ. CDR3 loop: CASSLDGVSSYEQYF. In DNA form, the CDR3 reads TGCGCCAGCAGCTTGGACGGGGTTAGCTCCTACGAGCAGTACTTC. Filled out from reference TRBV5-1 and TRBJ2-7, the complete variable domain reads KAGVTQTPRYLIKTRGQQVTLSCSPISGHRSVSWYQQTPGQGLQFLFEYFSETQRNKGNFPGRFSGRQFSNSRSEMNVSTLELGDSALYLCASSLDGVSSYEQYFGPGTRLTVT.

This clonotype was recorded at least ten times. The chain uses TRBV6-2 or TRBV6-3 and TRBJ2-1, with D unclear. Looked up from germline, CDR1 is MNHEY and CDR2 is SVGEGT. V was shortened by 4 bases and J by 0 bases, with 13 bases between the two germline ends. This CDR3 is built from 16 residues. CDR3 region: CASSSGLSISYNEQFF. The CDR3 DNA reads TGTGCCAGCAGTTCGGGTCTTAGCATCTCCTACAATGAGCAGTTCTTC.

This clonotype showed up just a few times. The V call is TRBV24-1, the J call TRBJ2-1, with TRBD2 matching over 16 bases. This CDR3 spans 16 amino acids. The ends lost 4 bases at V and 10 bases at J; junction bases unmatched: 6. Germline V CDR1 and CDR2: KGHDR, SFDVKD. For the CDR3, the DNA is TGTGCCACCAGTGACCTGGGACTAGCGGGAGGGCGGGAGCAGTTCTTC. Translation: CATSDLGLAGGREQFF.

This clonotype has a handful of counts. This sequence joins TRBV24-1 and TRBJ2-7; TRBD2 aligns across 7 bases. J was trimmed by 2 bases and V by 5 bases; bases with no gene match: 11. The length of the CDR3 is 16 residues. Germline CDR1 is KGHDR and CDR2 is SFDVKD. The chain's CDR3 is CATSAPQRAGAYEQYF. In DNA form, the CDR3 reads TGTGCCACCAGTGCCCCACAACGGGCGGGGGCCTACGAGCAGTACTTC.

This clonotype was seen a few times. V and J are TRBV4-3 and TRBJ2-7; possibly TRBD2 for D (6 bases). Trimming took 3 bases from V and 0 from J, leaving 9 bases between them. The germline V gene encodes CDR1 LGHNA and CDR2 YSLEER. The CDR3 has 14 amino acids. CDR3 DNA: TGCGCCAGCAGCCAGGTGACTAGCTCCTACGAGCAGTACTTC. This gives the protein CASSQVTSSYEQYF.

This clonotype was picked up a small number of times. The chain is built from TRBV20-1 and TRBJ1-2, with 9 nucleotides matching TRBD1. Germline-derived CDR1 and CDR2 are DFQATT and SNEGSKA (reference sequence). The junction had 5 bases not matched to a gene; V was cut back by 1 base and J by 2 bases. The CDR3 has 15 amino acids. CDR3 DNA: TGCAGTGCTAGAGGTTCCGGGACAGGGAACTATGGCTACACCTTC. This encodes CSARGSGTGNYGYTF.

This clonotype was seen at least ten times. The chain links TRBV5-1 to TRBJ2-7; the D gene is possibly TRBD2 (6 bases). The V end was cut by 4 bases, the J end by 2 bases, with 16 bases between. This CDR3 region has 15 residues. Germline V gene data show CDR1 as SGHRS and CDR2 as YFSETQ. The CDR3 DNA reads as TGCGCCAGCAGCCGGGCCGTGACTAGTCCCTACGAGCAGTACTTC. Its protein product is CASSRAVTSPYEQYF.

This clonotype was seen ten or more times. The gene calls are TRBV5-1 and TRBJ2-1; D may be TRBD2 (6 bases). Per germline, CDR1 SGHRS and CDR2 YFSETQ. V gave up 4 bases and J gave up 6 bases, with 17 bases separating them. The CDR3 has 15 residues. The CDR3 DNA follows: TGCGCCAGCAGCCCGGGACTCATGGCCGGCAATGAGCAGTTCTTC. It encodes CASSPGLMAGNEQFF.

The chain is built from TRBV5-1 and TRBJ1-1; 12 nucleotides agree with TRBD1. The V gene's germline CDR1 is SGHRS and CDR2 YFSETQ. V shed 0 bases and J 10 bases; nucleotides not matched to a gene: 10. The length of the CDR3 is 16 residues. CDR3 in DNA: TGCGCCAGCAGCTTGGATTTTATGGGACAGGGGGCTTTAGCTTTCTTT. It specifies CASSLDFMGQGALAFF.

This clonotype has a handful of counts. The gene calls are TRBV9 and TRBJ2-1; 9 nucleotides agree with TRBD1. The V gene end was trimmed by 2 bases and the J gene end by 3 bases; junction bases not matched to a gene: 3. This CDR3 is 15 amino acids long. Germline V gene data show CDR1 as SGDLS and CDR2 as YYNGEE. Written as DNA, the CDR3 is TGTGCCAGCAGCGTCTCGGGACAGGGCTACAATGAGCAGTTCTTC. Encoded protein: CASSVSGQGYNEQFF.

The genes are TRBV12-3 or TRBV12-4 and TRBJ2-1, with 9 bases identical to TRBD1. V was clipped by 5 bases and J by 2 bases; unmatched bases: 13. This CDR3 contains 18 residues. The CDR3 here is CASSPGQGAGTTYNEQFF. In DNA form, the CDR3 reads TGTGCCAGCAGTCCGGGACAGGGCGCCGGGACCACCTACAATGAGCAGTTCTTC.

The rearrangement links TRBV20-1 to TRBJ2-6; unclear D gene. From germline, CDR1 is DFQATT and CDR2 SNEGSKA (reference sequence). Trimming removed 6 bases from V and 1 base from J, with 22 bases in between. This CDR3 has 18 residues. CDR3 sequence: CSAVPEWGTSSGANVLTF. In nucleotides, the CDR3 is TGCAGTGCCGTCCCGGAATGGGGAACCTCATCTGGGGCCAACGTCCTGACTTTC.